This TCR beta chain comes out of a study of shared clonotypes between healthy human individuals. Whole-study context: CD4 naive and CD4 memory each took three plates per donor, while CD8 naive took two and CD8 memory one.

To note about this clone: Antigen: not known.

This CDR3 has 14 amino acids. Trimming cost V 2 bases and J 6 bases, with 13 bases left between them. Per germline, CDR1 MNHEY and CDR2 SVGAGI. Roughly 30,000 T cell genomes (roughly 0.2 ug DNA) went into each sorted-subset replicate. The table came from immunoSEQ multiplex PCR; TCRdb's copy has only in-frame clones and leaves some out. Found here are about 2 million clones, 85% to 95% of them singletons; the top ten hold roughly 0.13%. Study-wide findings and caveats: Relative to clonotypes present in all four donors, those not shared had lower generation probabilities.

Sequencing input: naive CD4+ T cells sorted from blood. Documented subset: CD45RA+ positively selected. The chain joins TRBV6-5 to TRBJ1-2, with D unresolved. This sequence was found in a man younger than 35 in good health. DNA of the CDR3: TGTGCCAGCAGTTACCCAAATACGGCTAATGGCTACACCTTC. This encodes CASSYPNTANGYTF.